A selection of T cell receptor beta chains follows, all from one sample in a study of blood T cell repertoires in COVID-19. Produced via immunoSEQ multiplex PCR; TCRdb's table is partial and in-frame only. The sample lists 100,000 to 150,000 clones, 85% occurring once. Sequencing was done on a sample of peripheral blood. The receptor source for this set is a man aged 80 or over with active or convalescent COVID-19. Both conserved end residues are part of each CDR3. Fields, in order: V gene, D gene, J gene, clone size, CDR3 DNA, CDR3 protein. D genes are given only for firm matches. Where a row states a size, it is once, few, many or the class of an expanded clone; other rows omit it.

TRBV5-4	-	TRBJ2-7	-	TGTGCCAGCAGCACGGAGGTGCAGTCCTCCTACGAGCAGTACTTC	CASSTEVQSSYEQYF
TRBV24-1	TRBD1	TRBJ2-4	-	TGTGCCACCAGTGATCGCACAGGGGGAAACATTCAGTACTTC	CATSDRTGGNIQYF
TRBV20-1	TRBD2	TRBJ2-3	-	TGCAGTGCTAGTCGAGCGGGGAACACAGATACGCAGTATTTT	CSASRAGNTDTQYF
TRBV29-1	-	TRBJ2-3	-	TGCAGCGTCCAAAGACCCGGAGGGGGCACAGATACGCAGTATTTT	CSVQRPGGGTDTQYF
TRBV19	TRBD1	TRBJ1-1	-	TGTGCCAGTAGTATCCCAGGCAGGGGGCCAAACACTGAAGCTTTCTTT	CASSIPGRGPNTEAFF
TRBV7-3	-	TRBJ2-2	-	TGTGCCAGCAGCTTATGGGCACGGAGGCCCGGGGAGCTGTTTTTT	CASSLWARRPGELFF
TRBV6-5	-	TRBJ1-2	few	TGTGCCAGCAGTTACGCCGCCAGGGGTTATGGCTACACCTTC	CASSYAARGYGYTF
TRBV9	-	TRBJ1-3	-	TGTGCCAGTGGGCTAAGCGGGACAATAAACTCTGGAAACACCATATATTTT	CASGLSGTINSGNTIYF
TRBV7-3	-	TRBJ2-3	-	TGTGCCAGCAGCTTAAGAGGGGGATACACAGATACGCAGTATTTT	CASSLRGGYTDTQYF
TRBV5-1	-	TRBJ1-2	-	TGCGCCAGCAGCTCGAGGACAGAGCCCTACTATGGCTACACCTTC	CASSSRTEPYYGYTF
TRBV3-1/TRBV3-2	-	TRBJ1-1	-	TGTGCCAGCAGCCAACCTCAGGGAACGGGCACTGAAGCTTTCTTT	CASSQPQGTGTEAFF
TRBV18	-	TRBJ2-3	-	TGTGCCAGCTCACCCTCAGTCATAGATACGCAGTATTTT	CASSPSVIDTQYF
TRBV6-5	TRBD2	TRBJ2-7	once	TGTGCCAGCAGTTACGAGTTGGCTAGCGGGGGTTACGAGCAGTACTTC	CASSYELASGGYEQYF
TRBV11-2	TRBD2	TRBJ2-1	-	TGTGCCAGCAGCCCGGGACTAGATTTTTATGGTGAGCAGTTCTTC	CASSPGLDFYGEQFF
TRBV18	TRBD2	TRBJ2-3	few	TGTGCCAGCTCACCAAATGTTGGGGGGGGCACAGATACGCAGTATTTT	CASSPNVGGGTDTQYF
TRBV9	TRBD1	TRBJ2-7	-	TGTGCCAGCAGCCCCGAACAGGGGTCCTTATACGAGCAGTACTTC	CASSPEQGSLYEQYF
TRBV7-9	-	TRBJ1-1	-	TGTGCCAGCAGCTTAGCACACAGTGAAGCTTTCTTT	CASSLAHSEAFF
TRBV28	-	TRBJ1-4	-	TGTGCCAGCAGTTTAAGGCAGGGAGGGGGTGAAAAACTGTTTTTT	CASSLRQGGGEKLFF
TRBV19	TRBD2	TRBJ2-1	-	TGTGCCAGTAGCACACTAGCGGGGGGAGTGGATGAGCAGTTCTTC	CASSTLAGGVDEQFF
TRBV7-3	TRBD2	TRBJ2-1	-	TGTGCCAGCAGCTTAAAAGGGACTAGCGGCCCCGGCTCCTACAATGAGCAGTTCTTC	CASSLKGTSGPGSYNEQFF
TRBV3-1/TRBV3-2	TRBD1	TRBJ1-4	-	TGTGCCAGCAGCCAGGGGACAGGGGGCTTGGGTGAAAAACTGTTTTTT	CASSQGTGGLGEKLFF
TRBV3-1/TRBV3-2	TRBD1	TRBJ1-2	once	TGTGCCAGCAGCCAAGGGGGGGGACAGGGCTATGGCTACACCTTC	CASSQGGGQGYGYTF
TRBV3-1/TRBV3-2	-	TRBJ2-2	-	TGTGCCAGCAGCCAACTTGGGGGAGGCACCGGGGAGCTGTTTTTT	CASSQLGGGTGELFF
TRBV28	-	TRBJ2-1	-	TGTGCCACCAAACGGACTGGGAACCGGTACAATGAGCAGTTCTTC	CATKRTGNRYNEQFF
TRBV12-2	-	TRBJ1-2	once	TGTGCAAGTCGCTTTTTGTTCCCTTTCTATGGCTACACCTTC	CASRFLFPFYGYTF
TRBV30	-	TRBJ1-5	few	TGTGCCTGGTCGGAAGCTGAGGGTCAGCCCCAGCATTTT	CAWSEAEGQPQHF
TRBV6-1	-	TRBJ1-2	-	TGTGCCAGCAGTGGGCCGGGGGGAATAGAGCACTATGGCTACACCTTC	CASSGPGGIEHYGYTF
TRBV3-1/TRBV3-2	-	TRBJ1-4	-	TGTGCCAGCAGCCCTCCCTGGGGGGCAACTAATGAAAAACTGTTTTTT	CASSPPWGATNEKLFF